These 19 T cell receptor beta chains were all obtained from the same sample, sequenced in a study of Ad26.COV2.S vaccination and SARS-CoV-2 variants. This table comes from immunoSEQ multiplex PCR, and its TCRdb copy is limited to in-frame clones, with some not included. The table includes fewer than 800,000 clones, 70% to 90% detected once. Treatment meaning: 15 to 20 received Ad26.COV2.S at low or high dose, single or two shots; several received placebo; per-sample allocation not given. At day 63 after the first vaccine or placebo injection, samples were drawn. Source: peripheral blood, taken in a trial of Ad26.COV2.S vaccine versus placebo. All receptors derive from a person between 18 and 59 years old who received the Ad26.COV2.S COVID-19 vaccine or a placebo.

The rearrangement links TRBV18 to TRBJ2-7; unclear D gene. Trimming took 2 bases from V and 3 from J, leaving 8 bases between them. The germline gives CDR1 KGHSH, CDR2 LQKENI. The CDR3 spans 13 residues. The CDR3 nucleotides read TGTGCCAGCTCACCAGGGGTCTTCTACGAGCAGTACTTC. It yields the protein CASSPGVFYEQYF. The variable domain in full, completed from reference TRBV18 and TRBJ2-7, reads NAGVMQNPRHLVRRRGQEARLRCSPMKGHSHVYWYRQLPEEGLKFMVYLQKENIIDESGMPKERFSAEFPKEGPSILRIQQVVRGDSAAYFCASSPGVFYEQYFGPGTRLTVT.

This clone was seen only once. The chain employs TRBV5-1 and TRBJ2-1; D is unclear. V was cut by 1 base and J by 0 bases, with 5 bases left in between. Germline V gives CDR1 SGHRS, CDR2 YFSETQ. The CDR3 runs 14 residues. Written as DNA, the CDR3 is TGCGCCAGCAGCTTGATGAGCTCCTACAATGAGCAGTTCTTC. Its translation: CASSLMSSYNEQFF.

This clone was seen once. This chain uses TRBV7-2 with TRBJ2-7, with D tentatively TRBD1 (6 bases). CDR1 and CDR2 from the germline V gene are SGHTA and FQGNSA. Trimming removed 5 bases from V and 4 bases from J, with 12 bases in between. CDR3 length equals 13 residues. The CDR3 bases are TGTGCCAGCAGCCCAAGACAGGATTACGAGCAGTACTTC. Amino acids: CASSPRQDYEQYF.

This clone showed up just a few times. The V and J genes are TRBV19 and TRBJ1-5; no definite D call. Looked up from germline, CDR1 is LNHDA and CDR2 is SQIVND (reference sequence). The CDR3 covers 14 residues. Trimming took off 5 bases at V and 4 bases at J, with 12 bases between the two ends. The CDR3 here is CASSSRSGNQPQHF. The CDR3 region has the DNA TGTGCCAGTAGTTCCCGGAGTGGAAATCAGCCCCAGCATTTT.

The chain employs TRBV19 and TRBJ2-1; the match to TRBD2 covers 11 bases. CDR3 length equals 15 residues. Germline V lookup: CDR1 LNHDA, CDR2 SQIVND (reference sequence). Trimming at V came to 3 bases and at J to 6 bases, leaving 4 bases not matched to a gene. CDR3 bases: TGTGCCAGTAGTATTACTAGCGGGAGTCCCAATGAGCAGTTCTTC. Translation gives CASSITSGSPNEQFF.

In this sample, this clone turned up a few times. This chain connects TRBV7-9 to TRBJ2-7; D uncertain. V gave up 1 base and J gave up 4 bases, with 5 bases separating them. The CDR3 is 12 amino acids. Germline V CDR1 and CDR2: SEHNR, FQNEAQ (reference sequence). The CDR3 DNA follows: TGTGCCAGCAGCTTAGAACTGTACGAGCAGTACTTC. Its translation: CASSLELYEQYF.

This clone is a singleton in its sample. The genes are TRBV18 and TRBJ2-7; D is undetermined. The germline V gene has CDR1 KGHSH and CDR2 LQKENI. The ends were cut back, 4 bases at V and 2 bases at J, with 9 bases in the middle. The CDR3 runs to 13 residues. The CDR3 protein is CASSREGAYEQYF. The CDR3 DNA sequence: TGTGCCAGCTCACGGGAAGGAGCCTACGAGCAGTACTTC.

The chain links TRBV11-2 to TRBJ2-5; a possible D gene is TRBD2 (5 bases). The CDR3 length is 12 residues. V dropped 1 base and J dropped 9 bases, with 9 bases sitting between them. In germline, CDR1 is SGHAT, CDR2 FQNNGV. The CDR3 loop reads CASSLVAKSQYF. In nucleotides, the CDR3 is TGTGCCAGCAGCTTAGTAGCGAAGTCCCAGTACTTC.

The chain employs TRBV10-1 and TRBJ2-7, with a tentative D call TRBD2 (5 bases). Trimming cost V 3 bases and J 5 bases, with 14 bases left between them. Germline CDR1 and CDR2: WNHNN and SYGVQD (reference sequence). This CDR3 has 14 amino acids. This chain's CDR3 is CASSDPGKLDEQYF. DNA for the CDR3: TGCGCCAGCAGTGATCCGGGGAAACTTGACGAGCAGTACTTC.

The chain links TRBV5-8 to TRBJ1-1; D gene ambiguous. The V gene's germline CDR1 is SGHTS and CDR2 YDEGEE. The CDR3 is made up of 16 amino acids. Trimming pared 7 bases from V and 1 base from J, leaving 20 bases between. DNA for the CDR3: TGTGCCAGCGCCCTTCCCGGGAAGTTTGGGAACACTGAAGCTTTCTTT. Amino acids: CASALPGKFGNTEAFF.

The chain recombines TRBV9 with TRBJ2-2, with no clear D. The V and J ends lost 1 base and 6 bases respectively, with 4 bases between them. CDR3 length: 12 residues. Germline V gene sequence: CDR1 SGDLS, CDR2 YYNGEE. CDR3 sequence reads: CASSVRSGELFF. CDR3 nucleotides: TGTGCCAGCAGCGTAAGGTCCGGGGAGCTGTTTTTT.

The rearrangement uses TRBV28 and TRBJ1-5, with 10 bases fitting TRBD1. The CDR3 is 15 residues long. Trimming cost V 5 bases and J 2 bases; bases outside gene matches: 3. The germline V gene has CDR1 MDHEN and CDR2 SYDVKM. CDR3 coding DNA: TGTGCCAGCAGTCCCGGACAGGGGGGCAATCAGCCCCAGCATTTT. Residues: CASSPGQGGNQPQHF.

This clone was recorded only once. The chain links TRBV6-2 or TRBV6-3 to TRBJ1-5, with D perhaps matching TRBD1 (5 bases). The germline V gene has CDR1 MNHEY and CDR2 SVGEGT. CDR3 length: 15 amino acids. V was pared by 2 bases and J by 2 bases, with 10 bases between. The CDR3 loop is CASSYRGFGNQPQHF. CDR3 nucleotides: TGTGCCAGCAGTTACAGGGGCTTTGGCAATCAGCCCCAGCATTTT.

V gene TRBV5-1 combines with J gene TRBJ2-3; possible D gene TRBD2, 5 bases. This CDR3 contains 16 residues. Germline assignment: CDR1 SGHRS and CDR2 YFSETQ. The V gene lost 2 bases and the J gene lost 5 bases, with 18 bases spanning the gap. CDR3 in amino acids: CASSFATSSLGDTQYF. The CDR3 DNA sequence: TGCGCCAGCAGCTTCGCTACTAGTTCCCTCGGAGATACGCAGTATTTT. The whole variable domain, remainder taken from reference TRBV5-1 and TRBJ2-3, is KAGVTQTPRYLIKTRGQQVTLSCSPISGHRSVSWYQQTPGQGLQFLFEYFSETQRNKGNFPGRFSGRQFSNSRSEMNVSTLELGDSALYLCASSFATSSLGDTQYFGPGTRLTVL.

J is TRBJ2-2 and V is TRBV5-6, with D uncertain. CDR3 size: 16 residues. The V end was cut by 4 bases, the J end by 2 bases, with 15 bases between. Germline V CDR1 and CDR2: SGHDT, YYEEEE. CDR3 nucleotide sequence: TGTGCCAGCAGCCCGTCGGCAGACGGAAACACCGGGGAGCTGTTTTTT. Translated: CASSPSADGNTGELFF. The whole variable domain, remainder taken from reference TRBV5-6 and TRBJ2-2, is DAGVTQSPTHLIKTRGQQVTLRCSPKSGHDTVSWYQQALGQGPQFIFQYYEEEERQRGNFPDRFSGHQFPNYSSELNVNALLLGDSALYLCASSPSADGNTGELFFGEGSRLTVL.

The chain uses TRBV7-9 and TRBJ2-7, with 9 bases fitting TRBD1. J gave up 3 bases and V 3 bases, and 6 bases lay outside the gene matches. In germline, CDR1 is SEHNR, CDR2 FQNEAQ (reference sequence). This CDR3 spans 15 amino acids. Here the CDR3 reads CASSFPGQGLYEQYF. The CDR3, as DNA: TGTGCCAGCAGCTTTCCGGGACAGGGACTCTACGAGCAGTACTTC.

V usage is TRBV6-2 or TRBV6-3 and J usage is TRBJ1-2; D is uncertain. V dropped 2 bases and J dropped 4 bases, with 8 bases sitting between them. The CDR3 has 13 amino acids. Germline CDR1 MNHEY, CDR2 SVGEGT. CDR3 nucleotide sequence: TGTGCCAGCAGTTACAAGGGAGCCTATGGCTACACCTTC. It translates to CASSYKGAYGYTF.

This clone was observed once. The rearrangement joins TRBV5-1 to TRBJ2-1; TRBD2 matches at 7 bases. The CDR3 totals 15 residues. Trimming removed 2 bases from V and 6 bases from J; junction bases left unmatched: 8. Germline assignment: CDR1 SGHRS and CDR2 YFSETQ. The CDR3 loop reads CASSFRTSSGNEQFF. CDR3 DNA sequence: TGCGCCAGCAGCTTCAGGACTAGTAGTGGCAATGAGCAGTTCTTC.

This clone was observed once. The J gene is TRBJ1-1, the V gene TRBV10-3; the D is unclear. Germline V lookup: CDR1 ENHRY, CDR2 SYGVKD. V dropped 4 bases and J dropped 3 bases, with 15 bases sitting between them. The CDR3 is 15 amino acids. The CDR3 sequence: CAISGRALTHTEAFF. The CDR3 region has the DNA TGTGCCATCAGTGGTCGGGCTCTAACACACACTGAAGCTTTCTTT.